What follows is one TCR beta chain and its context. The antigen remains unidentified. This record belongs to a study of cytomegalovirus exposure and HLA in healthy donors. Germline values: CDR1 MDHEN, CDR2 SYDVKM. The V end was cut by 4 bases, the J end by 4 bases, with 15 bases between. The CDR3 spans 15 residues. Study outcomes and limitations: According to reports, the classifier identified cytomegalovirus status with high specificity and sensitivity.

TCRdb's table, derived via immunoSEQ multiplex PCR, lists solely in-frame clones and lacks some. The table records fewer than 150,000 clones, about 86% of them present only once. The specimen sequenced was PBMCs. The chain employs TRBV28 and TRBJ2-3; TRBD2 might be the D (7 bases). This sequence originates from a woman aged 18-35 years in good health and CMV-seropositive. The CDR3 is CASSSGGPLADTQYF. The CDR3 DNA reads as TGTGCCAGCAGTTCGGGGGGCCCCCTCGCAGATACGCAGTATTTT.